This T cell receptor beta chain appears in the sequencing data of a study of T cells after yellow fever vaccination. Germline values: CDR1 DFQATT, CDR2 SNEGSKA (reference sequence). V was pared by 3 bases and J by 0 bases, with 15 bases between. The CDR3 has 16 amino acids. In regard to this clonotype: Antigen specificity is unknown.

Study-wide points: Post-booster repertoires contained most primary-vaccination clones again (about 96% CD4, 85% to 90% CD8).

TCRdb re-called the 5' RACE reads through MiXCR, storing one row per CDR3 protein. The table shows around 350,000 distinct CDR3 sequences, with under 7.5% occurring only once. V gene TRBV20-1 combines with J gene TRBJ1-3; D uncertain. This receptor was identified in a man younger than 45 who received the YFV17D yellow fever vaccine. The sequences come from PBMCs, collected 5 days after the yellow fever booster vaccination. The CDR3 DNA follows: TGCAGTGCTAGGGCCCTTCTCCCGGACTCTGGAAACACCATATATTTT. Its translation is CSARALLPDSGNTIYF.